Shown below are 9 T cell receptor beta chains from a single sample sequenced in a study of T cell responses to AZD1222 COVID-19 vaccine. Produced via immunoSEQ multiplex PCR; TCRdb's table is partial and in-frame only. The sample holds over 100,000 clones, about nine tenths seen once. Sequenced material: peripheral blood, taken 28 days after the second AZD1222 dose. These receptor sequences come from an adult who received the AZD1222 COVID-19 vaccine.

J is TRBJ2-2 and V is TRBV7-2; 7 bases line up with TRBD1. Losses at the gene ends were 3 bases for V and 9 bases for J; bases not matched to a gene: 4. The CDR3 extends over 13 amino acids. Germline-derived CDR1 and CDR2 are SGHTA and FQGNSA. This chain's CDR3 is CASSFRTGRELFF. Here the CDR3 DNA reads TGTGCCAGCAGCTTTCGGACAGGCCGGGAGCTGTTTTTT.

This rearrangement joins TRBV2 to TRBJ2-2, with D perhaps matching TRBD1 (5 bases). V was cut by 7 bases and J by 0 bases, with 9 bases left in between. The CDR3 extends over 14 amino acids. CDR1 and CDR2 (germline): SNHLY, FYNNEI. CDR3 DNA sequence: TGTGCCAGCAATGCGGACACGAACACCGGGGAGCTGTTTTTT. Protein: CASNADTNTGELFF.

With respect to this clone: At one end, the junction sequence differs from germline, possibly due to a read error. The CDR3 reads CASHLGRDF. CDR3 sequence (DNA): TGTGCCAGCCACTTGGGGAGAGATTTT. The chain couples TRBV9 to TRBJ1-5; D remains ambiguous. Germline V lookup: CDR1 SGDLS, CDR2 YYNGEE. This CDR3 spans 9 amino acids. Complete variable domain (other parts from reference TRBV9 and TRBJ1-5): DSGVTQTPKHLITATGQRVTLRCSPRSGDLSVYWYQQSLDQGLQFLIQYYNGEERAKGNILERFSAQQFPDLHSELNLSSLELGDSALYFCASHLGRDFGDGTRLSIL.

V gene TRBV5-4 combines with J gene TRBJ1-2; D remains ambiguous. Germline assignment: CDR1 SGHNT and CDR2 YYREEE (reference sequence). This CDR3 has 14 residues. Trimming pared 2 bases from V and 4 bases from J, leaving 12 bases between. CDR3 residues: CASSLGGYGYGYTF. CDR3 in DNA: TGTGCCAGCAGCTTAGGAGGCTACGGCTATGGCTACACCTTC.

The rearrangement uses TRBV7-8 and TRBJ2-1; D may be TRBD1 or TRBD2 (5 bases each). The CDR3 contains 14 residues. The V end was cut by 1 base, the J end by 5 bases, with 9 bases between. Germline lookup yields CDR1 SGHVS and CDR2 FQNEAQ. The CDR3 sequence: CASSLGGENNEQFF. The CDR3 bases are TGTGCCAGCAGCTTAGGAGGGGAAAACAATGAGCAGTTCTTC.

V and J are TRBV18 and TRBJ2-3, with a possible D match to TRBD1 (6 bases). CDR3 length: 14 residues. V dropped 5 bases and J dropped 0 bases, with 9 bases sitting between them. Germline-derived CDR1 and CDR2 are KGHSH and LQKENI. The CDR3 loop is CASSSQGSTDTQYF. The CDR3 DNA is TGTGCCAGCTCATCACAGGGCAGCACAGATACGCAGTATTTT.

The V and J genes are TRBV5-4 and TRBJ1-1; no reliable D call. With 0 bases removed from V and 6 bases from J, the gap between germline ends came to 15 bases. The CDR3 has 15 amino acids. Germline V gene lookup returns CDR1 SGHNT and CDR2 YYREEE (reference sequence). The CDR3 DNA is TGTGCCAGCAGCTTGGGCACAGCCCTTGCCGCTGAAGCTTTCTTT. Translated, it gives CASSLGTALAAEAFF.

This clone was observed once. The chain has TRBV5-1 and TRBJ1-4, with a possible D match to TRBD1 (5 bases). Germline CDR1 SGHRS, CDR2 YFSETQ. Trimming cost V 4 bases and J 4 bases, with 11 bases left between them. The CDR3 totals 14 residues. The CDR3 region has the DNA TGCGCCAGCAGCCCCGGGGGTGGTAATGAAAAACTGTTTTTT. Amino acid sequence: CASSPGGGNEKLFF.

The chain links TRBV5-1 to TRBJ2-2, with D possibly TRBD1 on 5 matching bases. CDR1 is SGHRS, CDR2 YFSETQ, per germline. CDR3 length equals 14 residues. V shed 1 base and J shed 8 bases, with 12 bases lying between them. As DNA, the CDR3 is TGCGCCAGCAGCTTGCCCCGGACACCGGGGGAGCTGTTTTTT. Protein product: CASSLPRTPGELFF.